Sequencing of this T cell receptor (beta chain) was carried out in a study of regulatory T cells in long-lasting Graves disease. The time point here: newly diagnosed GD, antithyroid drugs for less than 3 months. PBMCs provided the RNA from which the TCR library was made. An endocrinology unit in Xi'an, China, supplied the patients. The CDR3 contains 14 residues. Trimming took 0 bases from V and 7 from J; bases not matched to a gene: 3. The germline gives CDR1 SGHRS, CDR2 YFSETQ. Investigators prepared the TCR beta libraries by applying iRepertoire HTBI primers and Arm-PCR of CDR3 regions. TCRdb itself ran the multiplex PCR reads through MiXCR, one entry per CDR3 protein. The sample contains roughly 380,000 distinct CDR3 sequences, over 15% of which appear only once. This same sample was also taken into another study, of T cells in Graves' hyperthyroidism and ophthalmopathy. That publication notes: Subjects aged 18 to 65 presented with newly diagnosed hyperthyroidism of less than 2 months' duration. The TCR CDR3 first-round RT-PCR relied on the HTBI primer set.

The chain carries TRBV5-1 and TRBJ2-1; 8 nucleotides agree with TRBD2. The TCR sequence derives from a man aged 40-55 years with Graves disease. The source was peripheral blood mononuclear cells (PBMCs), collected at new diagnosis, from a patient treated with antithyroid drugs. CDR3 residues: CASSLDTGGNEQFF. For the CDR3, the DNA is TGCGCCAGCAGCTTGGATACGGGGGGGAATGAGCAGTTCTTC.